This T cell receptor beta chain was retrieved from a study of T-cell reconstitution after alpha-beta-depleted transplantation in children. The CDR3 is 12 amino acids. Trimming cost V 6 bases and J 3 bases, with 5 bases left between them. Findings and caveats of the study: When one year had passed after transplant, most T-cell counts and diversity came from newly produced T cells. Reports say that about two months after transplant, the alpha-beta T cells came out of several hundred graft clones that had expanded. Surviving recipient T cells and thymic progenitors underlay high day-60 TCRbeta diversity in some patients.

Researchers prepared the TCRbeta library using unique molecular identifiers, the study reports. MiXCR, run by TCRdb on the PCR reads, gives a single entry per CDR3 protein. The profile shows some 310,000 distinct CDR3 sequences, approximately 23% of them singletons. The sample holds many counts of this clonotype. Its specificity is not known. This sequence was found in a male patient younger than 18 who had a stem cell transplant for acute lymphoblastic leukemia, so the T cells may come from the graft donor. This material consisted of PBMCs, mostly from graft donor cells, taken 180 days after TCRalphabeta/CD19-depleted stem cell transplant. V usage is TRBV12-3 or TRBV12-4 and J usage is TRBJ2-2, with D unclear. Written as DNA, the CDR3 is TGTGCCAGCAGACAAGACACCGGGGAGCTGTTTTTT. It encodes CASRQDTGELFF.